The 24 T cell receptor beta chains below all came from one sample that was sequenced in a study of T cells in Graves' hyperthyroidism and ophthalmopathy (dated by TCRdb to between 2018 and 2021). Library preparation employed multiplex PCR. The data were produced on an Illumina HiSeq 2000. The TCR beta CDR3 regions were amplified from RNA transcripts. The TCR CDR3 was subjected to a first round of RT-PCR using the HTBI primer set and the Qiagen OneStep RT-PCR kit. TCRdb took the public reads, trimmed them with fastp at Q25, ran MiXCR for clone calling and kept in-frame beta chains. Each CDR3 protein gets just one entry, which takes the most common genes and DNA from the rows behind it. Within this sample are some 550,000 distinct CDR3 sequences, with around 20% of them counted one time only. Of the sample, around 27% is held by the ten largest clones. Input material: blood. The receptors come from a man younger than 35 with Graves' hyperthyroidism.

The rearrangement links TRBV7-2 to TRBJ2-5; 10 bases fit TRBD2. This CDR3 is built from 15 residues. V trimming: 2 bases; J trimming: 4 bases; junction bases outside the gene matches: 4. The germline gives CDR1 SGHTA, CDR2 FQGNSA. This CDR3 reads CASSLIERGGETQYF. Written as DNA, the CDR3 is TGTGCCAGCAGCTTAATCGAGCGGGGGGGAGAGACCCAGTACTTC. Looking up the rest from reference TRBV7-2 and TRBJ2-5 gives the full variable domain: GAGVSQSPSNKVTEKGKDVELRCDPISGHTALYWYRQSLGQGLEFLIYFQGNSAPDKSGLPSDRFSAERTGGSVSTLTIQRTQQEDSAVYLCASSLIERGGETQYFGPGTRLLVL.

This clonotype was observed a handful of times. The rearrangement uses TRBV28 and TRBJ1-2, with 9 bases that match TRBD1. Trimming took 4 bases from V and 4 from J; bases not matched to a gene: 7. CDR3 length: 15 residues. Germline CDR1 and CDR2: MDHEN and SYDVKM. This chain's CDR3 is CASSSFRTGVYGYTF. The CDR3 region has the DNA TGTGCCAGCAGTTCCTTCCGGACAGGGGTCTATGGCTACACCTTC.

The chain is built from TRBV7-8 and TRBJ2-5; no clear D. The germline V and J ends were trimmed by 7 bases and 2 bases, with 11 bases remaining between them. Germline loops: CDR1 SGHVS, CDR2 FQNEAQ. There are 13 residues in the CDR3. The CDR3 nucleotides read TGTGCCAGCACCCCCCGGGCACAAGAGACCCAGTACTTC. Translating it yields CASTPRAQETQYF.

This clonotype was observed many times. CDR3 loop: CASTRQGQTEAFF. The CDR3 DNA reads as TGTGCCAGCACCAGACAGGGCCAGACTGAAGCTTTCTTT. V and J are TRBV6-1 and TRBJ1-1, with TRBD1 identical over 7 bases. In germline, CDR1 is MNHNS, CDR2 SASEGT. This CDR3 is 13 amino acids long. V gave up 7 bases and J gave up 5 bases; unmatched junction bases: 7.

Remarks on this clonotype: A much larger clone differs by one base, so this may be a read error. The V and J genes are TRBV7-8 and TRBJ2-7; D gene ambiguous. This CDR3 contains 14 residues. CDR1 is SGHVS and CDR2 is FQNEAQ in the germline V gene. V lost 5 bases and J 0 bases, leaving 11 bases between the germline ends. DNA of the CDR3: TGTGCCAGCAGCGCGACGGATAGCTCCTACGAGCAGTACTTC. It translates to CASSATDSSYEQYF.

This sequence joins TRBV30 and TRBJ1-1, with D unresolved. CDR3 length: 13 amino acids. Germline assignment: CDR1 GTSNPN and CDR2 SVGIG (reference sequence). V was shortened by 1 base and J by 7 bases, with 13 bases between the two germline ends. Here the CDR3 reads CAWSGVLSVEAFF. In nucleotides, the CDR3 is TGTGCCTGGAGTGGGGTACTGTCCGTTGAAGCTTTCTTT.

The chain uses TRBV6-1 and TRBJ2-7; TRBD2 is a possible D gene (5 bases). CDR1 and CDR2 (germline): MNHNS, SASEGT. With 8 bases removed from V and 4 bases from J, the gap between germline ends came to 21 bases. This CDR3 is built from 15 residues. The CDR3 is CASLGRRRLIYEQYF. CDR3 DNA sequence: TGTGCCAGCCTGGGTAGGAGGCGACTTATTTACGAGCAGTACTTC.

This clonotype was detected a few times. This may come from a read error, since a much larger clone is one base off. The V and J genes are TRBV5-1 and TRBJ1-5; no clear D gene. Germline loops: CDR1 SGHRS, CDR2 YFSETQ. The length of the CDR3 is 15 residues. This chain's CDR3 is CTSSLAVTTKQPQHF. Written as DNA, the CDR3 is TGCACCAGCAGCTTGGCAGTCACCACTAAGCAGCCCCAGCATTTT.

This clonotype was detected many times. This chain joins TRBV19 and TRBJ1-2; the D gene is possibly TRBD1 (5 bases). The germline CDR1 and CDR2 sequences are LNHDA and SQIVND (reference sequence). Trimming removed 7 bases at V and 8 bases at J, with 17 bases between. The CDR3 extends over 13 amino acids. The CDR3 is CASMRIEGPGYTF. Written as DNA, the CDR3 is TGTGCCAGTATGCGGATAGAGGGGCCCGGCTACACCTTC.

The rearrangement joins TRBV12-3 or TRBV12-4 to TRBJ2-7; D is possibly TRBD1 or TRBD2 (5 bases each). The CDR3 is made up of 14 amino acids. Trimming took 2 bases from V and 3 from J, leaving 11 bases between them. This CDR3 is CASSLRDGDYEQYF. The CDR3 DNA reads TGTGCCAGCAGTTTAAGGGACGGGGACTACGAGCAGTACTTC.

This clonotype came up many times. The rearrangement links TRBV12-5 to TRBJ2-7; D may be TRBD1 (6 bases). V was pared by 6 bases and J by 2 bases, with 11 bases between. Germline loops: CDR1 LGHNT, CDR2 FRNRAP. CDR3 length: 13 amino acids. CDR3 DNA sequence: TGTGCTAGTGGGCTGGACAGCACCTACGAGCAGTACTTC. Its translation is CASGLDSTYEQYF.

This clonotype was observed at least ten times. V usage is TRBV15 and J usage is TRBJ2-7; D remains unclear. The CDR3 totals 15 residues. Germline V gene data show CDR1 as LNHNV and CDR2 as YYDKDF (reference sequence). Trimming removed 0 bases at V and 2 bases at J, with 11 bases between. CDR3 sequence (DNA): TGTGCCACCAGCAGAGAAAAAGGGCTTACCTACGAGCAGTACTTC. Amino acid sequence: CATSREKGLTYEQYF. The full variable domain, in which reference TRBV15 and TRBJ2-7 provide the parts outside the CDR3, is DAMVIQNPRYQVTQFGKPVTLSCSQTLNHNVMYWYQQKSSQAPKLLFHYYDKDFNNEADTPDNFQSRRPNTSFCFLDIRSPGLGDTAMYLCATSREKGLTYEQYFGPGTRLTVT.

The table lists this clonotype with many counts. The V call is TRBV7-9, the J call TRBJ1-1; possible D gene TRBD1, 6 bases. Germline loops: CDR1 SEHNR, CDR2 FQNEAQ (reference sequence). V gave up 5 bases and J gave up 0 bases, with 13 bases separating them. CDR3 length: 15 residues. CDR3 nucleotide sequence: TGTGCCAGCAGCACTCCGGGACACTTGAACACTGAAGCTTTCTTT. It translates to CASSTPGHLNTEAFF.

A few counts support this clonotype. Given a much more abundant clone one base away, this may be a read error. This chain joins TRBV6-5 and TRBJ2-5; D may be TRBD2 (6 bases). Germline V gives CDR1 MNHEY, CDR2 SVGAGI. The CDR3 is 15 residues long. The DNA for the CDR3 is TGTGCCAGCAGTTACTTGGGGGGTTCGGAAGAGGCCCAGTACTTC. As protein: CASSYLGGSEEAQYF.

In DNA form, the CDR3 reads TGTGCCAGCAGCGTAGAGGGGACAGCGCGGGAGACCCAGTACTTC. This codes for CASSVEGTARETQYF. The rearrangement uses TRBV9 and TRBJ2-5; 7 bases are a match to TRBD1. The germline CDR1 and CDR2 sequences are SGDLS and YYNGEE. This CDR3 has 15 amino acids. J was trimmed by 5 bases and V by 0 bases; bases with no gene match: 7. The entire variable domain, with the rest obtained from reference TRBV9 and TRBJ2-5, is as follows: DSGVTQTPKHLITATGQRVTLRCSPRSGDLSVYWYQQSLDQGLQFLIQYYNGEERAKGNILERFSAQQFPDLHSELNLSSLELGDSALYFCASSVEGTARETQYFGPGTRLLVL.

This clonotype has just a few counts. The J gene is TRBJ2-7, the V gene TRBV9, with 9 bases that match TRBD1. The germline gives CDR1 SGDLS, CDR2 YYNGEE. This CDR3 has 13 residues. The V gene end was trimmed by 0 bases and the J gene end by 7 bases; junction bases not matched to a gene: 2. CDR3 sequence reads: CASSVGQGGEQYF. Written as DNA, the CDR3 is TGTGCCAGCAGCGTAGGACAGGGGGGGGAGCAGTACTTC.

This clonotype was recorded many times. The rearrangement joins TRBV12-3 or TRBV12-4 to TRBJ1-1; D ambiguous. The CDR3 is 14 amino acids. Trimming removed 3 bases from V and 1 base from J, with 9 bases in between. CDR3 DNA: TGTGCCAGCAGTTTTGCAGGTGGGAACACTGAAGCTTTCTTT. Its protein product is CASSFAGGNTEAFF.

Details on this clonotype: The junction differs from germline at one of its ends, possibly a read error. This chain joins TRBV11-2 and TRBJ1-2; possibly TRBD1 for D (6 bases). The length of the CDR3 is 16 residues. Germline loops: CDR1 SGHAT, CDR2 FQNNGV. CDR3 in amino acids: CAGSLRPDSLNYGYTF. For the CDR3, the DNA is TGTGCCGGCAGCTTACGGCCGGACAGCCTGAACTATGGCTACACCTTC.

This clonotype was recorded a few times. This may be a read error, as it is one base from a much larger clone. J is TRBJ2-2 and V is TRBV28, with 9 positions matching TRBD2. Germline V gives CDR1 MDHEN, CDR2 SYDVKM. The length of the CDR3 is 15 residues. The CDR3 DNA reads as TGTGCCAGCAGTTCAGGACTAGCGTTAGCCGGGGAGCTGTGTTTT. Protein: CASSSGLALAGELCF.

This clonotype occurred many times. The CDR3 reads CASSRVNTEAFF. The CDR3 DNA sequence: TGTGCCAGCAGTCGGGTCAACACTGAAGCTTTCTTT. The chain combines TRBV12-3 or TRBV12-4 with TRBJ1-1; D not certain. CDR3 size: 12 residues. The V gene lost 5 bases and the J gene lost 2 bases, with 6 bases spanning the gap.

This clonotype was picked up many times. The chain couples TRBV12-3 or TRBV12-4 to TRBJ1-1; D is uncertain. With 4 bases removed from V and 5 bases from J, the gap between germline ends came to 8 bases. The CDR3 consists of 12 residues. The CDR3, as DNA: TGTGCCAGCAGTTCCATTTTAACTGAAGCTTTCTTT. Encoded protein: CASSSILTEAFF.

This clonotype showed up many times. The CDR3 loop reads CASKGGSYEQYF. CDR3 nucleotide sequence: TGTGCCAGTAAGGGCGGATCCTACGAGCAGTACTTC. The chain uses TRBV19 and TRBJ2-7; D is uncertain. There are 12 residues in the CDR3. The germline V and J ends were trimmed by 7 bases and 1 base, with 8 bases remaining between them. In germline, CDR1 is LNHDA, CDR2 SQIVND (reference sequence). The variable domain in full, with the rest retrieved from reference TRBV19 and TRBJ2-7, is DGGITQSPKYLFRKEGQNVTLSCEQNLNHDAMYWYRQDPGQGLRLIYYSQIVNDFQKGDIAEGYSVSREKKESFPLTVTSAQKNPTAFYLCASKGGSYEQYFGPGTRLTVT.

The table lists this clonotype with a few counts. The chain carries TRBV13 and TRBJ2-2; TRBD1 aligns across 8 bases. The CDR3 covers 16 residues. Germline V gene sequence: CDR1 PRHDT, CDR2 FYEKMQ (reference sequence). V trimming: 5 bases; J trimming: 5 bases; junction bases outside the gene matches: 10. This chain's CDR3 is CASSISRGQGTGELFF. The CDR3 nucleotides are TGTGCCAGCAGCATCAGCAGGGGGCAGGGGACCGGGGAGCTGTTTTTT.

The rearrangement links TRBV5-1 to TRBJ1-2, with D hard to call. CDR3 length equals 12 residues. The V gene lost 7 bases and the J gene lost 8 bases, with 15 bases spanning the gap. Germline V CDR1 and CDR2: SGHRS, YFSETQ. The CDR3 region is CASGDMVGGYTF. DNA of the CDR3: TGCGCCAGCGGAGACATGGTAGGGGGCTACACCTTC.